This entry is about one T cell receptor (beta chain). This entry comes from a study of blood T cell repertoires in COVID-19. Study-level information: The study drew acute and convalescent COVID-19 samples from the United States, Italy and Spain. PBMCs, B-cell-depleted T cells, or T cells provided the cDNA or gDNA that made up the material.

Sequencing was performed with immunoSEQ multiplex PCR; in TCRdb, only in-frame clones are kept and a portion is missing. The sample lists about 3,700 clones; around nine tenths were seen once. This CDR3 has 12 residues. Trimming cost V 5 bases and J 6 bases; bases outside gene matches: 5. CDR1 and CDR2 (germline): GTSNPN, SVGIG (reference sequence). The chain has TRBV30 and TRBJ1-1; TRBD1 aligns across 8 bases. Material for sequencing was peripheral blood. The clonotype originates from a woman in her 70s with active COVID-19. The CDR3 loop reads CAWQGAAAEAFF. Written as DNA, the CDR3 is TGTGCCTGGCAGGGGGCGGCGGCTGAAGCTTTCTTT.